A selection of T cell receptor beta chains follows, all from one sample in a study of Ad26.COV2.S vaccination and SARS-CoV-2 variants. Some clones are missing from TCRdb's copy, which holds only in-frame ones; the method was immunoSEQ multiplex PCR. The sample holds about 400,000 clones; about 90% are singletons and the top ten take 1.5% to 2%. Sequencing used peripheral blood, obtained in a trial of Ad26.COV2.S vaccine versus placebo. These receptors originate from a person aged 18 to 59 who received the Ad26.COV2.S COVID-19 vaccine or a placebo. CDR3s include the opening cysteine and the closing phenylalanine or tryptophan. The D gene is left open where the match is weak. The size entry is marked missing in some rows and otherwise reads once, few, many or a size class.

-	TRBJ1-3	TRBV19	-	CASSIYPGHPISGNTIYF	TGTGCCAGTAGTATTTACCCGGGACACCCCATCTCTGGAAACACCATATATTTT
-	TRBJ2-3	TRBV5-1	-	CASSPLGSRPTDTQYF	TGCGCCAGCAGCCCCCTAGGATCGCGACCCACAGATACGCAGTATTTT
-	TRBJ1-5	TRBV27	-	CASSLRGTSASNQPQHF	TGTGCCAGCAGTTTACGGGGGACAAGTGCTAGCAATCAGCCCCAGCATTTT
once	TRBJ2-3	TRBV7-9	-	CASGGYGADTQYF	TGTGCCAGCGGGGGGTATGGCGCAGATACGCAGTATTTT
-	TRBJ2-5	TRBV7-6	-	CASSSPGGGPRETQYF	TGTGCCAGCAGCTCCCCCGGGGGCGGGCCCCGAGAGACCCAGTACTTC
-	TRBJ1-2	TRBV25-1	TRBD1	CASSRGTGAQNYGYTF	TGTGCCAGCAGTCGAGGAACAGGGGCCCAGAACTATGGCTACACCTTC
-	TRBJ2-3	TRBV19	-	CASSVAGLGYTDTQYF	TGTGCCAGTAGTGTTGCAGGGTTGGGGTACACAGATACGCAGTATTTT
-	TRBJ2-1	TRBV15	-	CATSRSLPPSRIINQWEQFF	TGTGCCACCAGCAGATCCCTACCCCCTTCAAGGATCATTAACCAGTGGGAGCAGTTCTTC
-	TRBJ2-5	TRBV12-5	TRBD2	CASGLAPGLAGLETQYF	TGTGCTAGTGGTTTGGCCCCGGGACTAGCGGGGTTGGAGACCCAGTACTTC
-	TRBJ1-5	TRBV30	-	CAWSLRQGRAHSNQPQHF	TGTGCCTGGAGTTTGAGGCAGGGAAGGGCTCATAGCAATCAGCCCCAGCATTTT
-	TRBJ2-7	TRBV11-2	TRBD1	CASNRDRGGYEQYF	TGTGCCAGCAACCGGGACAGGGGAGGGTACGAGCAGTACTTC
-	TRBJ1-2	TRBV4-3	-	CASSQPPSDGYTF	TGCGCCAGCAGCCAACCACCTAGCGATGGCTACACCTTC
-	TRBJ2-7	TRBV5-8	-	CASQGQQYF	TGTGCCAGCCAGGGACAGCAGTACTTC
-	TRBJ1-1	TRBV7-9	-	CASSVDHSEAFF	TGTGCCAGCAGCGTAGACCATTCTGAAGCTTTCTTT
-	TRBJ1-5	TRBV19	TRBD1	CASSTRPGGHPPDGYSNQPQHF	TGTGCCAGTAGTACTCGGCCAGGGGGCCATCCCCCAGACGGCTATAGCAATCAGCCCCAGCATTTT
-	TRBJ1-1	TRBV2	TRBD1	CASRGQWNTEAFF	TGTGCCAGTCGGGGACAGTGGAACACTGAAGCTTTCTTT
-	TRBJ1-5	TRBV12-5	-	CASGLGSNQPQHF	TGTGCTAGTGGTTTGGGATCGAATCAGCCCCAGCATTTT
-	TRBJ2-1	TRBV6-5	TRBD2	CASSPLAGVYNEQFF	TGTGCCAGCAGTCCACTAGCGGGGGTATACAATGAGCAGTTCTTC
-	TRBJ2-7	TRBV6-5	TRBD2	CASSSGATYEQYF	TGTGCCAGCAGTAGCGGGGCCACCTACGAGCAGTACTTC
-	TRBJ1-1	TRBV12-3/TRBV12-4	-	CASNRGASTEAFF	TGTGCCAGCAATAGGGGGGCGAGCACTGAAGCTTTCTTT
-	TRBJ2-3	TRBV5-1	-	CASSLGGPIDTQYF	TGCGCCAGCAGCTTGGGTGGACCGATAGATACGCAGTATTTT
-	TRBJ2-7	TRBV10-2	-	CASSPLDGYEQYF	TGCGCCAGCTCACCCCTCGATGGCTACGAGCAGTACTTC
few	TRBJ2-2	TRBV12-3/TRBV12-4	-	CASSPAGELFF	TGTGCCAGCAGTCCCGCAGGGGAGCTGTTTTTT
-	TRBJ1-1	TRBV6-5	-	CASSPRGGGNTEAFF	TGTGCCAGCAGTCCCCGTGGAGGGGGGAACACTGAAGCTTTCTTT